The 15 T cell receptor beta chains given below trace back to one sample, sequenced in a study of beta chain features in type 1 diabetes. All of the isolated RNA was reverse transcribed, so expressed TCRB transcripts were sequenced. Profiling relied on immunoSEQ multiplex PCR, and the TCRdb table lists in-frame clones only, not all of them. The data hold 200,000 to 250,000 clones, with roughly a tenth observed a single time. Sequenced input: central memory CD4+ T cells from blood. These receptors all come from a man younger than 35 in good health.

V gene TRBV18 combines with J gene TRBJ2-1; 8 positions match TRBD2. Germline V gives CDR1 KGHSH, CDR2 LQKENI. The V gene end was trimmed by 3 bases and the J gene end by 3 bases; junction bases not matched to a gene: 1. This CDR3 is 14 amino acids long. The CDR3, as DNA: TGTGCCAGCTCACCGCTAGCGGGCTACAATGAGCAGTTCTTC. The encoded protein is CASSPLAGYNEQFF.

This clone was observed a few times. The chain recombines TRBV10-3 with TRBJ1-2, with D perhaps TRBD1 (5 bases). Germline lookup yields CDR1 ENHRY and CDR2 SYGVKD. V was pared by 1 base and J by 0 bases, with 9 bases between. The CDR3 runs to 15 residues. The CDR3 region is CAISELGDSNYGYTF. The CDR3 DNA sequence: TGTGCCATCAGTGAGTTGGGGGATTCTAACTATGGCTACACCTTC.

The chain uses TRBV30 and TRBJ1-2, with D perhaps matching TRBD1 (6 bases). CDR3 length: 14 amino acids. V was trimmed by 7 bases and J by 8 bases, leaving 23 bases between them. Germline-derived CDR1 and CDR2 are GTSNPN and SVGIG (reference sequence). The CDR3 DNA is TGTGCCTCCGCTACTCCCCGGGGGCCACGCGGCTACACCTTC. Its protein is CASATPRGPRGYTF.

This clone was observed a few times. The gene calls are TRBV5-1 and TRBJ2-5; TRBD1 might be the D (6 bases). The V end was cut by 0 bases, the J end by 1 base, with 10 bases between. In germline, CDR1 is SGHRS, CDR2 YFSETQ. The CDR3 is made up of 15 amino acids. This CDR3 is CASSLDRARQETQYF. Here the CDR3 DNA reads TGCGCCAGCAGCTTGGACAGGGCCCGCCAAGAGACCCAGTACTTC.

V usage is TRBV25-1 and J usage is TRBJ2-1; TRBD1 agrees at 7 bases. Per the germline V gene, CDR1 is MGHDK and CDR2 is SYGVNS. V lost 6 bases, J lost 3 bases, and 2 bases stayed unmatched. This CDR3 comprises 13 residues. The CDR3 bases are TGTGCCAGCAGGAGGGACAGCTACAATGAGCAGTTCTTC. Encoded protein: CASRRDSYNEQFF. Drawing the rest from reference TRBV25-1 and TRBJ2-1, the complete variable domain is EADIYQTPRYLVIGTGKKITLECSQTMGHDKMYWYQQDPGMELHLIHYSYGVNSTEKGDLSSESTVSRIRTEHFPLTLESARPSHTSQYLCASRRDSYNEQFFGPGTRLTVL.

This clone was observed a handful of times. The CDR3 protein is CASSEQSGYEKLFF. The CDR3 nucleotides read TGTGCCAGCAGCGAACAGTCAGGGTATGAAAAACTGTTTTTT. The rearrangement links TRBV7-3 to TRBJ1-4; D might be TRBD1 (5 bases). The CDR3 sequence is 14 residues long. Germline V gene data show CDR1 as SGHTA and CDR2 as FQGTGA. V was clipped by 5 bases and J by 6 bases, with 13 bases between them. The entire variable domain, with the rest obtained from reference TRBV7-3 and TRBJ1-4, is as follows: GAGVSQTPSNKVTEKGKYVELRCDPISGHTALYWYRQSLGQGPEFLIYFQGTGAADDSGLPNDRFFAVRPEGSVSTLKIQRTERGDSAVYLCASSEQSGYEKLFFGSGTQLSVL.

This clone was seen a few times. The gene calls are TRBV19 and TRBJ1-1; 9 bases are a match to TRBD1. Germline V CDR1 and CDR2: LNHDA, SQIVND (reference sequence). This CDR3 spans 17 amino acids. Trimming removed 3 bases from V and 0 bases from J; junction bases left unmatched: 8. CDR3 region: CASSIRTGANMNTEAFF. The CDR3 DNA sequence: TGTGCCAGTAGTATCCGGACAGGGGCCAACATGAACACTGAAGCTTTCTTT.

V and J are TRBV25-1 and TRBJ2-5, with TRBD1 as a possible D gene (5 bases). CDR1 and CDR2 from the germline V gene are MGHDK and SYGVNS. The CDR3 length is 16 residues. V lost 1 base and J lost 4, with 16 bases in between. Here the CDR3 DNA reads TGTGCCAGCAGTGAATCAAGGACAACCTACCGAGAGACCCAGTACTTC. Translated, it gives CASSESRTTYRETQYF.

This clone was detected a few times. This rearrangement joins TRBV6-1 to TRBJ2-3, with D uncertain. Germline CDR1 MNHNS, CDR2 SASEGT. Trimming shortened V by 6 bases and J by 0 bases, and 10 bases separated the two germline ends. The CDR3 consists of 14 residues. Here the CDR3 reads CASRAVISTDTQYF. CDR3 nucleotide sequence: TGTGCCAGCAGGGCCGTAATTAGCACAGATACGCAGTATTTT.

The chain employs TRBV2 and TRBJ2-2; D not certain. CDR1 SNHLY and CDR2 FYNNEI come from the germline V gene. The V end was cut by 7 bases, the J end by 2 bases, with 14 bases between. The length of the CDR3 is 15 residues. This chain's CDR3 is CASKWDPSNTGELFF. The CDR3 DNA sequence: TGTGCCAGCAAGTGGGATCCCTCCAACACCGGGGAGCTGTTTTTT.

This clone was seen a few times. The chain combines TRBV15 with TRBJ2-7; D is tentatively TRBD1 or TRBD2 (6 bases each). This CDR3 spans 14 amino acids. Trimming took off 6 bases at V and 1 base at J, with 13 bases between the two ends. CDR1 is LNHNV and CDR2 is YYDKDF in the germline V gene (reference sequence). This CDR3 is CATSPGGNSYEQYF. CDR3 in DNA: TGTGCCACCAGTCCCGGGGGCAATTCCTACGAGCAGTACTTC.

The CDR3: CASSSYRDRPYEQYF. CDR3 bases: TGTGCCAGCAGCTCATACCGGGACAGACCCTACGAGCAGTACTTC. This chain joins TRBV7-9 and TRBJ2-7; 7 bases fit TRBD1. The ends lost 4 bases at V and 2 bases at J; junction bases unmatched: 8. The CDR3 loop spans 15 amino acids. Germline V gives CDR1 SEHNR, CDR2 FQNEAQ (reference sequence).

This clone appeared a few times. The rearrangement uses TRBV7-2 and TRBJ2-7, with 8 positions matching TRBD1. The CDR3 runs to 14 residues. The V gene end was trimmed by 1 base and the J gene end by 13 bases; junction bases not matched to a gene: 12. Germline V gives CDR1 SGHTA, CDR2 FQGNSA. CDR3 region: CASSLEFQGALLYF. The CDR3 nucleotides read TGTGCCAGCAGCTTAGAATTCCAGGGGGCGTTACTCTACTTC.

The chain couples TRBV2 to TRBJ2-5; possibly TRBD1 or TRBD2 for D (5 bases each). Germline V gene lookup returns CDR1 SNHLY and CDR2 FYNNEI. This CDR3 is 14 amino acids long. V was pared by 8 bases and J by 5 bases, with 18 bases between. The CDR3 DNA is TGTGCCAGCGGGGTCTCAGGGACCTACGAGACCCAGTACTTC. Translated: CASGVSGTYETQYF.

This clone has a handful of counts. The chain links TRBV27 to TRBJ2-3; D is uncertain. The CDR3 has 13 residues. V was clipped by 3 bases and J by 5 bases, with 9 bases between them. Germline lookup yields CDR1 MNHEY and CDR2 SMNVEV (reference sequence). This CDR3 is CASSFGIGDTQYF. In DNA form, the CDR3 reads TGTGCCAGCAGTTTCGGAATTGGAGATACGCAGTATTTT.